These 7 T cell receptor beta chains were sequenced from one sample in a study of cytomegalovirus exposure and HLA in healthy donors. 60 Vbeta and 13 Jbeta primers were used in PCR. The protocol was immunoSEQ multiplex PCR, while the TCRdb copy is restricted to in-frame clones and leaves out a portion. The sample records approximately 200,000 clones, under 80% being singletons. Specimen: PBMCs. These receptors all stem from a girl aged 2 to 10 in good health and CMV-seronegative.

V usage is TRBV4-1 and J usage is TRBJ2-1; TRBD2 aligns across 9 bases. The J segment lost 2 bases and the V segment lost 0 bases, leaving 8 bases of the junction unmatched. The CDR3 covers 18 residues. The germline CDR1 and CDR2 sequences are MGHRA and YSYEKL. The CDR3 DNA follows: TGCGCCAGCAGCCAAGATGTGCGGGCGGGAGGGCCCTACAATGAGCAGTTCTTC. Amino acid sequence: CASSQDVRAGGPYNEQFF.

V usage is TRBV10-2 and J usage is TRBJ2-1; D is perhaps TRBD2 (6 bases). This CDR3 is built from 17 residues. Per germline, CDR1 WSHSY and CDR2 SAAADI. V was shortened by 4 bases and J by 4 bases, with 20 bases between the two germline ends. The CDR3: CASSVIRDLAPYNEQFF. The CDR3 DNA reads TGCGCCAGCAGTGTTATACGGGACTTGGCCCCTTACAATGAGCAGTTCTTC.

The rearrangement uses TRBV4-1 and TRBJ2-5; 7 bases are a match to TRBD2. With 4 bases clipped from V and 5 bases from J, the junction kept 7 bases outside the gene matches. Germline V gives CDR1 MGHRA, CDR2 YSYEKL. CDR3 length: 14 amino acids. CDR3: CASSPTGLEETQYF. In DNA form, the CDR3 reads TGCGCCAGCAGCCCTACCGGACTAGAGGAGACCCAGTACTTC.

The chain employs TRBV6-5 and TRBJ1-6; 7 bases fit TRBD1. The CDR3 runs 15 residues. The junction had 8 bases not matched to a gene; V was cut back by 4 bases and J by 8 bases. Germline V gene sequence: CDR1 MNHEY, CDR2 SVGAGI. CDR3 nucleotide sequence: TGTGCCAGCAGTTCGGCGGTCAGGGGGGATTCACCCCTCCACTTT. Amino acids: CASSSAVRGDSPLHF.

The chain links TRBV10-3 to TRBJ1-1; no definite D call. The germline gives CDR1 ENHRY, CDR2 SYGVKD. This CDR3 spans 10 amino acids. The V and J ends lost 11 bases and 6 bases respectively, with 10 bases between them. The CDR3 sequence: CALRRAEAFF. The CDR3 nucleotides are TGTGCCTTAAGGCGGGCTGAAGCTTTCTTT.

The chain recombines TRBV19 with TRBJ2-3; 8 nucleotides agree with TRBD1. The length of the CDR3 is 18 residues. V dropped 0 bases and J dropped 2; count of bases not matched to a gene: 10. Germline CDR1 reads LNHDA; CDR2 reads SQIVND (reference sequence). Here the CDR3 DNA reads TGTGCCAGTAGTATAGATCAAGGGACAGGATTACTCACAGATACGCAGTATTTT. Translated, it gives CASSIDQGTGLLTDTQYF.

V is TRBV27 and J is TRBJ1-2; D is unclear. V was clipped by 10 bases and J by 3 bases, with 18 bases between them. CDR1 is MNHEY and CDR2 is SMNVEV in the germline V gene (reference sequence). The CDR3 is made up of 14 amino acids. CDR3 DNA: TGTGCCACCCGCACTCGGGGAACATACTATGGCTACACCTTC. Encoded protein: CATRTRGTYYGYTF.